This T cell receptor (beta chain) was recorded in a study of PD-1 blockade in classical Hodgkin lymphoma. The germline V gene encodes CDR1 SGHRS and CDR2 YFSETQ. Trimming cost V 0 bases and J 0 bases, with 7 bases left between them. The CDR3 length is 15 residues. Time point in this sample: newly diagnosed, previously untreated cHL patient sample. Comparison came from newly diagnosed, untreated classical Hodgkin lymphoma PBMCs. Data came from immunoSEQ multiplex PCR; TCRdb stores just in-frame clones and leaves some out. The sample contains some 70,000 clones, over 85% of which appear only once. Points from the study as a whole: Before treatment, TCR diversity in newly diagnosed patients was reportedly lower than in healthy donors.

In the case of this clone: Its antigen is not known.

The chain employs TRBV5-1 and TRBJ2-4; D not resolved. Sequencing input: peripheral blood mononuclear cells (PBMCs). This sequence was found in a human donor with classical Hodgkin lymphoma. In DNA, the CDR3 is TGCGCCAGCAGCTTGGAAGGGTTAGCCAAAAACATTCAGTACTTC. Its protein product is CASSLEGLAKNIQYF.